What follows are 20 T cell receptor beta chains derived from one specimen sequenced in a study of T cells in Graves' hyperthyroidism and ophthalmopathy. Regions amplified from RNA transcripts were the TCR beta CDR3 regions. First-round RT-PCR of the TCR CDR3 relied on the HTBI primer set. TCRdb reprocessed the multiplex PCR reads via MiXCR and lists one record per CDR3 protein. The sample has under 700,000 distinct CDR3 sequences, roughly a sixth seen once. The specimen sequenced was blood. The receptors stem from a woman aged 18-29 years with Graves' hyperthyroidism.

Remarks on this clonotype: It may be a read error: a sequence one base away is much more abundant. The chain combines TRBV11-2 with TRBJ2-1, with TRBD1 identical over 9 bases. V was clipped by 4 bases and J by 6 bases; unmatched bases: 7. Germline V gene lookup returns CDR1 SGHAT and CDR2 FQNNGV. The CDR3 is 15 residues long. CDR3 sequence (DNA): TGTGCCAGCAGCTCCTGGGACAGGGTGGTCAATGAGCAGTTCTTC. It is translated as CASSSWDRVVNEQFF.

This sequence joins TRBV6-2 or TRBV6-3 and TRBJ1-6; possible D gene TRBD1, 6 bases. Trimming stripped 2 bases from V and 10 bases from J, with 15 bases between. This CDR3 region has 15 residues. Per germline, CDR1 MNHEY and CDR2 SVGEGT. The CDR3 region has the DNA TGTGCCAGCAGTTACCGGACAGTTGTTGGGTCACCCCTCCACTTT. Its protein product is CASSYRTVVGSPLHF.

This clonotype turned up a few times. The V gene is TRBV20-1, the J gene TRBJ2-1; 8 nucleotides match TRBD2. Germline V lookup: CDR1 DFQATT, CDR2 SNEGSKA (reference sequence). Germline trimming cut 0 bases from V and 6 bases from J; bases unmatched to any gene: 7. The CDR3 is 15 amino acids. CDR3 DNA sequence: TGCAGTGCTAGAGATCAGAACGGGAGGGCCAATGAGCAGTTCTTC. Its translation is CSARDQNGRANEQFF.

This clonotype was seen many times. V and J are TRBV7-9 and TRBJ2-7; possible D gene TRBD2, 5 bases. V lost 1 base, J lost 2 bases, and 12 bases lay in between. Germline CDR1 and CDR2: SEHNR and FQNEAQ (reference sequence). The CDR3 covers 15 residues. For the CDR3, the DNA is TGTGCCAGCAGCTTAGAACTGGGAGCAACCTACGAGCAGTACTTC. Protein sequence: CASSLELGATYEQYF.

With regard to this clonotype: The CDR3 end shows no conserved phenylalanine or tryptophan, and so a read error is likely. This rearrangement joins TRBV6-2 or TRBV6-3 to TRBJ2-5; either TRBD1 or TRBD2 may supply D (5 bases each). V was trimmed by 5 bases and J by 2 bases, leaving 15 bases between them. Germline CDR1 is MNHEY and CDR2 is SVGEGT. CDR3 size: 15 residues. The CDR3 here is CASSPSRGVQETQYY. The DNA of the CDR3 is TGTGCCAGCAGTCCTTCCCGGGGCGTACAAGAGACCCAGTACTAC.

The chain employs TRBV27 and TRBJ1-2; D unresolved. Trimming took off 0 bases at V and 0 bases at J, with 8 bases between the two ends. The germline V gene has CDR1 MNHEY and CDR2 SMNVEV (reference sequence). The CDR3 extends over 15 amino acids. CDR3 sequence: CASSLSVSSNYGYTF. DNA of the CDR3: TGTGCCAGCAGTTTATCGGTCTCATCTAACTATGGCTACACCTTC.

The chain combines TRBV5-1 with TRBJ1-4, with 7 nucleotides matching TRBD1. With V trimmed by 4 bases and J by 5 bases, 5 bases remained unmatched. The CDR3 extends over 14 amino acids. Germline CDR1 is SGHRS and CDR2 is YFSETQ. CDR3 DNA sequence: TGCGCCAGCAGCATGTCGACAGGGAATGAAAAACTGTTTTTT. Translating gives CASSMSTGNEKLFF.

The table lists this clonotype with many counts. The rearrangement links TRBV6-1 to TRBJ2-3; the match to TRBD2 covers 9 bases. V shed 8 bases, J shed 1 base, and the junction held 13 bases outside the gene matches. CDR1 is MNHNS, CDR2 SASEGT, per germline. CDR3 size: 17 residues. The CDR3 nucleotides read TGTGCCAGCGGCGGGAGAGGGGTAGCGGGAGGCACAGATACGCAGTATTTT. Residues: CASGGRGVAGGTDTQYF.

The sample holds a few counts of this clonotype. The J gene is TRBJ2-7, the V gene TRBV28; TRBD2 agrees at 10 bases. Germline loops: CDR1 MDHEN, CDR2 SYDVKM. The V and J ends lost 3 bases and 6 bases, in that order; junction bases with no gene match: 5. The CDR3 runs to 14 residues. The CDR3 is CASSFRLAGAEQYF. CDR3 in DNA: TGTGCCAGCAGTTTCAGGCTAGCGGGAGCCGAGCAGTACTTC.

This clonotype was counted many times. The V and J genes are TRBV5-8 and TRBJ2-7; the D gene is possibly TRBD1 (5 bases). V was trimmed by 4 bases and J by 6 bases, leaving 11 bases between them. CDR1 SGHTS and CDR2 YDEGEE come from the germline V gene. CDR3 length equals 12 residues. This chain's CDR3 is CASSQGHLEQYF. The CDR3 region has the DNA TGTGCCAGCAGCCAAGGACACCTCGAGCAGTACTTC.

V gene TRBV12-3 or TRBV12-4 combines with J gene TRBJ2-1, with TRBD1 matching over 9 bases. The CDR3 spans 14 residues. V shed 6 bases, J shed 8 bases, and the junction held 8 bases outside the gene matches. CDR3 loop: CASSHQQGAHEQFF. DNA for the CDR3: TGTGCCAGCAGCCATCAACAGGGGGCCCATGAGCAGTTCTTC.

The J gene is TRBJ2-5, the V gene TRBV15; D might be TRBD2 (5 bases). Trimming left V 5 bases short and J 2 bases short, with 9 bases between. Germline CDR1 is LNHNV and CDR2 is YYDKDF (reference sequence). The CDR3 is 13 residues long. The CDR3 region has the DNA TGTGCCACCAGCGGCGGGCTACAAGAGACCCAGTACTTC. Translating gives CATSGGLQETQYF.

This clonotype was seen more than once but under ten times. The rearrangement uses TRBV7-2 and TRBJ2-2; TRBD1 aligns across 8 bases. Germline-derived CDR1 and CDR2 are SGHTA and FQGNSA. The J segment lost 6 bases and the V segment lost 5 bases, leaving 8 bases of the junction unmatched. This CDR3 has 15 residues. The CDR3 DNA is TGTGCCAGCAGCCGACGGACAGGGTTCCCCGGGGAGCTGTTTTTT. Its protein is CASSRRTGFPGELFF.

Many counts were recorded for this clonotype. The chain joins TRBV2 to TRBJ2-7; D is undetermined. Trimming removed 7 bases at V and 2 bases at J, with 9 bases between. The CDR3 is made up of 12 amino acids. The germline CDR1 and CDR2 sequences are SNHLY and FYNNEI. CDR3 residues: CASIGVAYEQYF. The CDR3 DNA is TGTGCCAGCATTGGGGTAGCCTACGAGCAGTACTTC.

This clonotype has a count of ten or more. This chain joins TRBV18 and TRBJ2-7; TRBD1 aligns across 7 bases. In germline, CDR1 is KGHSH, CDR2 LQKENI. Germline trimming cut 5 bases from V and 5 bases from J; bases unmatched to any gene: 12. CDR3 size: 15 residues. The CDR3 sequence: CASSLRTGNLDEQYF. The CDR3 region has the DNA TGTGCCAGCTCATTACGGACAGGCAATCTGGACGAGCAGTACTTC.

Many counts were recorded for this clonotype. The rearrangement links TRBV27 to TRBJ2-1; 9 nucleotides align to TRBD2. This CDR3 has 13 residues. The V gene's germline CDR1 is MNHEY and CDR2 SMNVEV (reference sequence). The junction had 7 bases not matched to a gene; V was cut back by 9 bases and J by 7 bases. CDR3 sequence (DNA): TGTGCCAGTCTAGCGGGGAGTGCGAATGAGCAGTTCTTC. It codes for CASLAGSANEQFF.

This rearrangement joins TRBV15 to TRBJ2-7; TRBD1 matches at 8 bases. V lost 3 bases, J lost 0 bases, and 4 bases stayed unmatched. This CDR3 is built from 15 residues. CDR1 LNHNV and CDR2 YYDKDF come from the germline V gene (reference sequence). This CDR3 reads CATSRGGQVSYEQYF. CDR3 coding DNA: TGTGCCACCAGCAGGGGGGGACAGGTCTCCTACGAGCAGTACTTC.

This clonotype came up many times. The CDR3 DNA follows: TGTGCCAGCAGCCGGATAGGGACAGATACGCAGTATTTT. This codes for CASSRIGTDTQYF. V gene TRBV28 combines with J gene TRBJ2-3, with no clear D. CDR1 is MDHEN, CDR2 SYDVKM, per germline. This CDR3 contains 13 residues. V dropped 6 bases and J dropped 3 bases, with 10 bases sitting between them.

This clonotype has ten or more counts. J is TRBJ2-1 and V is TRBV20-1; possible D gene TRBD2, 6 bases. With 6 bases removed from V and 0 bases from J, the gap between germline ends came to 15 bases. CDR3 size: 15 residues. CDR1 and CDR2 from the germline V gene are DFQATT and SNEGSKA (reference sequence). The CDR3, as DNA: TGCAGTGCACCCGGGAGCTTAAGCTCCTACAATGAGCAGTTCTTC. This translates into CSAPGSLSSYNEQFF.

The J gene is TRBJ1-2, the V gene TRBV6-5; D possibly corresponds to TRBD1 (6 bases). The germline CDR1 and CDR2 sequences are MNHEY and SVGAGI. Trimming cost V 2 bases and J 6 bases, with 16 bases left between them. The CDR3 covers 15 residues. The CDR3 DNA follows: TGTGCCAGCAGTTACGGGGTCGGGACAAAACATGGCTACACCTTC. Encoded protein: CASSYGVGTKHGYTF.